This is a list of T cell receptor beta chains from one sample in a study of shared clonotypes between healthy human individuals. Clones were sequenced by immunoSEQ multiplex PCR, and TCRdb holds only the in-frame ones, with some missing. This table holds around 580,000 clones, more than 95% found once. Sequencing was done on a sample of naive CD8+ T cells sorted from blood. The origin of the receptors is a man aged 25-45 years in good health. CDR3s include the opening cysteine and the closing phenylalanine or tryptophan. The D gene is left open where the match is weak. Rows give clone size only sometimes, using once, few, many, or a class for an expanded clone.

.,.,TRBJ1-5,TRBV2,CASKDLSNQPQHF,TGTGCCAGCAAGGATCTGAGCAATCAGCCCCAGCATTTT
.,TRBD1,TRBJ2-7,TRBV5-6,CASSSGTAYEQYF,TGTGCCAGCAGCTCGGGGACAGCCTACGAGCAGTACTTC
.,.,TRBJ1-2,TRBV29-1,CSVEDRLGGYTF,TGCAGCGTTGAAGATCGTCTGGGCGGCTACACCTTC
.,.,TRBJ1-4,TRBV18,CASSPGLTATNEKLFF,TGTGCCAGCTCACCAGGCTTGACAGCAACTAATGAAAAACTGTTTTTT
.,TRBD1,TRBJ2-7,TRBV5-1,CASSFPGQAYEQYF,TGCGCCAGCAGTTTTCCGGGACAGGCCTACGAGCAGTACTTC
.,TRBD1,TRBJ2-1,TRBV5-5,CASSLRTGEIF,TGTGCCAGCAGCTTGCGGACAGGGGAAATCTTC
.,TRBD1,TRBJ2-7,TRBV4-3,CASSQGTGPYEQYF,TGCGCCAGCAGCCAGGGGACAGGCCCCTACGAGCAGTACTTC
.,TRBD2,TRBJ2-3,TRBV9,CASSDSGSPTDTQYF,TGTGCCAGCAGCGATAGCGGGAGCCCTACAGATACGCAGTATTTT
.,TRBD1,TRBJ2-1,TRBV9,CASSDRQGASSSYNEQFF,TGTGCCAGCAGCGACCGACAGGGGGCAAGCTCTTCCTACAATGAGCAGTTCTTC
.,.,TRBJ2-7,TRBV11-2,CASSLDAGSSYEQYF,TGTGCCAGCAGCTTAGACGCGGGGAGCTCCTACGAGCAGTACTTC
.,.,TRBJ2-3,TRBV9,CASSVGGSTSSTDTQYF,TGTGCCAGCAGCGTAGGTGGGTCGACCTCTAGCACAGATACGCAGTATTTT
.,TRBD1,TRBJ2-7,TRBV28,CASVQGADYEQYF,TGTGCCAGCGTACAGGGGGCCGACTACGAGCAGTACTTC
.,.,TRBJ1-1,TRBV2,CATQAPNTEAFF,TGTGCCACCCAGGCTCCGAACACTGAAGCTTTCTTT
.,.,TRBJ2-1,TRBV9,CASSVYGNRNNEQFF,TGTGCCAGCAGCGTTTACGGCAATCGAAACAATGAGCAGTTCTTC
.,.,TRBJ2-7,TRBV5-4,CASSRQGGEQYF,TGTGCCAGCAGCCGCCAAGGGGGGGAGCAGTACTTC
.,.,TRBJ1-5,TRBV10-3,CAIRDNNQPQHF,TGTGCCATCAGGGACAACAATCAGCCCCAGCATTTT
.,.,TRBJ1-2,TRBV27,CASSSTTGDGYTF,TGTGCCAGCAGTTCCACCACTGGGGATGGCTACACCTTC
few,.,TRBJ1-1,TRBV2,CASRPNTEAFF,TGTGCCAGCCGACCGAACACTGAAGCTTTCTTT
.,.,TRBJ2-1,TRBV27,CASSWGRYSYNEQFF,TGTGCCAGCAGCTGGGGGCGATACTCCTACAATGAGCAGTTCTTC
.,.,TRBJ2-2,TRBV9,CASRRSTGELFF,TGTGCCAGCAGGAGGTCAACCGGGGAGCTGTTTTTT
.,.,TRBJ2-3,TRBV9,CASSANREGQGADTQYF,TGTGCCAGCAGCGCGAACCGGGAGGGCCAGGGGGCAGATACGCAGTATTTT
.,TRBD2,TRBJ2-5,TRBV29-1,CSVQGLAGVGLLETQYF,TGCAGCGTCCAAGGACTAGCGGGAGTCGGTTTGTTGGAGACCCAGTACTTC